Presented here are 15 T cell receptor beta chains from one specimen sequenced in a study of CD8+ T cells in alopecia areata (dated 2018 in TCRdb). The library was generated by the immunoSEQ multiplex PCR assay. RNA was extracted from all samples and reverse transcribed into cDNA as template for TCR sequencing. The source is immuneACCESS, and TCRdb retained only in-frame sequences with V and J called. Part of the clones is not carried over; for the studies checked, unresolved V genes explain less than half of this, and the remainder is unexplained. The sample includes some 31,000 clones, with around 80% observed a single time. The top ten clonotypes cover about a fifth of the sample. Material: NKG2D-low CD8+ T cells sorted from blood. The cell subset or site label on this specimen signifies: sorted CD8+ NKG2D-low blood T cells. All receptors come from a human donor with alopecia areata.

The chain couples TRBV10-3 to TRBJ2-2, with TRBD1 as a possible D gene (5 bases). V was trimmed by 6 bases and J by 7 bases, leaving 12 bases between them. Germline V CDR1 and CDR2: ENHRY, SYGVKD. The CDR3 is 13 amino acids. The DNA of the CDR3 is TGTGCCATCAGGGAGACAGTAGACGGGGAGCTGTTTTTT. Translation: CAIRETVDGELFF.

The rearrangement uses TRBV27 and TRBJ2-1; 8 bases are a match to TRBD1. J gave up 0 bases and V 6 bases, and 4 bases lay outside the gene matches. Per germline, CDR1 MNHEY and CDR2 SMNVEV (reference sequence). The CDR3 length is 15 residues. CDR3 loop: CASSRGQGSYNEQFF. The DNA of the CDR3 is TGTGCCAGCAGCCGCGGACAGGGCTCCTACAATGAGCAGTTCTTC.

This chain connects TRBV29-1 to TRBJ1-1, with 7 bases that match TRBD1. Germline values: CDR1 SQVTM, CDR2 ANQGSEA. CDR3 length equals 12 residues. V shed 1 base and J 8 bases; nucleotides not matched to a gene: 4. CDR3 bases: TGCAGCGTTGAAGGGCAGGGGGTCGAAGCTTTCTTT. The encoded protein is CSVEGQGVEAFF. The full variable domain, completed using reference TRBV29-1 and TRBJ1-1, is SAVISQKPSRDICQRGTSLTIQCQVDSQVTMMFWYRQQPGQSLTLIATANQGSEATYESGFVIDKFPISRPNLTFSTLTVSNMSPEDSSIYLCSVEGQGVEAFFGQGTRLTVV.

This sequence joins TRBV7-9 and TRBJ2-3; D is unresolved. CDR3 length equals 15 residues. Germline V CDR1 and CDR2: SEHNR, FQNEAQ (reference sequence). V was shortened by 5 bases and J by 2 bases, with 14 bases between the two germline ends. DNA for the CDR3: TGTGCCAGCAGCACGGGTCTAGACAACACAGATACGCAGTATTTT. The encoded protein is CASSTGLDNTDTQYF.

The rearrangement links TRBV19 to TRBJ2-3; D is undetermined. CDR1 LNHDA and CDR2 SQIVND come from the germline V gene (reference sequence). The CDR3 is 12 residues long. V was trimmed by 4 bases and J by 1 base, leaving 3 bases between them. The CDR3 loop is CASSTGTDTQYF. The CDR3 DNA follows: TGTGCCAGTAGTACCGGCACAGATACGCAGTATTTT. The full variable domain, in which reference TRBV19 and TRBJ2-3 provide the parts outside the CDR3, is DGGITQSPKYLFRKEGQNVTLSCEQNLNHDAMYWYRQDPGQGLRLIYYSQIVNDFQKGDIAEGYSVSREKKESFPLTVTSAQKNPTAFYLCASSTGTDTQYFGPGTRLTVL.

As DNA, the CDR3 is TGTGCCAGCAGCTCCGGAGAGCCCTCGCGGTTCTTC. It translates to CASSSGEPSRFF. The chain recombines TRBV7-9 with TRBJ2-1; D unclear. This CDR3 is 12 amino acids long. The germline V gene has CDR1 SEHNR and CDR2 FQNEAQ (reference sequence). With 4 bases removed from V and 15 bases from J, the gap between germline ends came to 16 bases.

The V and J genes are TRBV9 and TRBJ2-3; the match to TRBD2 covers 9 bases. J was trimmed by 1 base and V by 3 bases; bases with no gene match: 12. The CDR3 has 18 residues. Germline lookup yields CDR1 SGDLS and CDR2 YYNGEE. This CDR3 reads CASSALLIAGAGTDTQYF. The DNA for the CDR3 is TGTGCCAGCAGCGCCCTACTAATAGCGGGGGCTGGCACAGATACGCAGTATTTT.

This sequence joins TRBV7-9 and TRBJ2-7; 10 positions agree with TRBD1. Looked up from germline, CDR1 is SEHNR and CDR2 is FQNEAQ (reference sequence). V was clipped by 5 bases and J by 13 bases; unmatched bases: 8. The CDR3 spans 12 residues. Written as DNA, the CDR3 is TGTGCCAGCAGCGCCGGGACAGGGGAAGATTACTTC. Its translation: CASSAGTGEDYF.

This clone was seen ten or more times. This rearrangement joins TRBV7-2 to TRBJ2-5, with TRBD2 as a possible D gene (5 bases). V lost 4 bases and J 4 bases, leaving 16 bases between the germline ends. CDR1 SGHTA and CDR2 FQGNSA come from the germline V gene. This CDR3 has 15 amino acids. The DNA for the CDR3 is TGTGCCAGCAGCTATTTAACGGGGTGGGGAGAGACCCAGTACTTC. The encoded protein is CASSYLTGWGETQYF.

The chain links TRBV7-9 to TRBJ2-1, with D possibly being TRBD2 (5 bases). Germline V CDR1 and CDR2: SEHNR, FQNEAQ (reference sequence). Trimming shortened V by 8 bases and J by 0 bases, and 14 bases separated the two germline ends. The CDR3 loop spans 15 amino acids. CDR3 nucleotide sequence: TGTGCCAGCTCAAGGCCGGGAAGCTCCTACAATGAGCAGTTCTTC. It translates to CASSRPGSSYNEQFF.

This clone was observed once. The chain joins TRBV27 to TRBJ1-5; D is unresolved. In germline, CDR1 is MNHEY, CDR2 SMNVEV (reference sequence). The V gene lost 5 bases and the J gene lost 1 base, with 9 bases spanning the gap. The CDR3 spans 14 residues. CDR3 coding DNA: TGTGCCAGCAGTCCGGCTGGGAGCAATCAGCCCCAGCATTTT. This sequence encodes CASSPAGSNQPQHF.

The chain employs TRBV30 and TRBJ2-3, with no clear D. V lost 1 base to trimming and J lost 4 bases, with 12 bases between them. Germline V gene sequence: CDR1 GTSNPN, CDR2 SVGIG (reference sequence). The CDR3 is 14 amino acids. The CDR3 DNA is TGTGCCTGGAGTGAGGCGATTGGAGCAGATACGCAGTATTTT. As protein: CAWSEAIGADTQYF.

CDR3 region: CSVDPTGGGYEQYF. The DNA for the CDR3 is TGCAGCGTTGACCCGACAGGGGGGGGCTACGAGCAGTACTTC. V and J are TRBV29-1 and TRBJ2-7; 9 bases map to TRBD1. With V trimmed by 3 bases and J by 3 bases, 6 bases remained unmatched. Germline V gene lookup returns CDR1 SQVTM and CDR2 ANQGSEA. This CDR3 has 14 residues.

V gene TRBV2 combines with J gene TRBJ2-1; D is perhaps TRBD1 or TRBD2 (5 bases each). Trimming stripped 3 bases from V and 0 bases from J, with 9 bases between. Germline values: CDR1 SNHLY, CDR2 FYNNEI. The CDR3 consists of 15 residues. CDR3 loop: CASSERGSSYNEQFF. DNA of the CDR3: TGTGCCAGCAGTGAGAGGGGAAGCTCCTACAATGAGCAGTTCTTC.

CDR3 nucleotide sequence: TGCAGCGTTGTGTCCTGGACAGGAGGGAACATTCAGTACTTC. It yields the protein CSVVSWTGGNIQYF. This chain uses TRBV29-1 with TRBJ2-4; D is perhaps TRBD1 (7 bases). Germline V gives CDR1 SQVTM, CDR2 ANQGSEA. The CDR3 totals 14 residues. Trimming cost V 4 bases and J 7 bases, with 17 bases left between them.